This TCR beta chain came from a study of CD8+ T cells in alopecia areata (dated by TCRdb to between 2018 and 2020). About the study as a whole: The treated patients, all with moderate-to-severe alopecia areata, were enrolled in an open-label pilot trial of oral tofacitinib given at 5 to 10 mg twice daily. Tofacitinib was administered for 6 to 18 months, and 6 months of follow-up off drug were then conducted to assess delayed response and recurrence. For the treated patients, the SALT score, which quantifies what percentage of scalp surface area is affected, served as the measure of disease severity. High-throughput TCRbeta sequencing was used to examine T cell clonal expansion in alopecia areata in both the C3H/HeJ mouse model and human patients. Human TCRbeta sequencing covered scalp tissue and sorted CD4+ and CD8+ peripheral blood T cells from patchy and totalis/universalis alopecia areata patients and healthy controls. Biopsies were taken from tofacitinib-treated patients at baseline and at 4 and 24 weeks of treatment, and a later scalp biopsy was taken in several of the tofacitinib-treated patients. Scalp clonality was compared across normal scalp (n=4), patchy alopecia areata scalp (n=8), and alopecia totalis/universalis scalp (n=8). RNA was obtained with the PAXgene miRNA kit for fixed scalp, the miRNeasy kit for PBMCs, and the RNeasy kit for mouse skin. TCRbeta CDR3 regions were amplified by immunoSEQ multiplex PCR using 35 Vbeta forward and 13 Jbeta reverse primers. Overall study results and their limits: Scalp TCR repertoire analysis is complicated because resident alphabeta T cells in normal human skin are also sequenced, whereas mouse skin is dominated by gammadelta T cells. Many expanded lesional clones persisted in scalp and blood during tofacitinib treatment, which may partly explain relapse after stopping treatment. TCR sequences shared between patients were less clear than in mice, possibly partly because of HLA diversity in the patient population. Tofacitinib significantly decreased scalp clonality and the number of expanded CD8+ clones among the top 100 scalp clones. Because the treated cohort was small and had only one nonresponder, larger studies are needed to examine links between baseline CD8+ expansion and response. Compared with normal scalp, lesional scalp had higher clonality and more expanded CD8+ clones, particularly in alopecia totalis/universalis, a pattern that suggests antigenic drive.

In the germline V gene, CDR1 corresponds to MDHEN and CDR2 to SYDVKM. The CDR3 spans 17 residues, from the cysteine through the phenylalanine. Of the read, only the CDR3 DNA is kept; its 51 bases are in frame from base 1. The junction shows trimming of 2 bases on V and 0 bases on J, plus 14 bases between the germline ends. Libraries were built with the immunoSEQ multiplex PCR assay. RNA was extracted from all samples and reverse transcribed into cDNA as template for TCR sequencing. First-strand cDNA was synthesized using SuperScript III with a 2:1 mix of oligo-dT and random hexamers. A synthetic immune receptor repertoire was used to gauge amplification bias, and whatever bias remained was removed computationally. The published analysis was carried out like this. Raw reads were preprocessed for error removal, and CDR3 was defined according to IMGT conventions as running from the conserved cysteine to phenylalanine. To get clonality, Shannon entropy was normalized by log2 of the number of productive unique TCRs and the result was subtracted from 1. Whether each scalp clone was CD4 or CD8 was inferred by checking scalp TCRbeta sequences against the CD4 and CD8 repertoires from sorted blood. This is the immuneACCESS table as TCRdb keeps it, with only in-frame sequences that have V and J called. A part of the clones is gone; compared with another copy, unresolved V genes explain less than half, and the rest is unexplained. That table furnishes V, J and clone size, whereas the DNA furnished D and trimming. Counted in this sample were 180,000 or so clones; 55% to 70% of them appeared once. The ten largest clones represent 5% to 6% of the sample.

The time point tag for this specimen amounts to: less than 30 weeks on oral tofacitinib. The treatment or condition tag for this specimen amounts to: oral pan-JAK inhibitor, 5-10 mg twice daily. From alopecia areata patients, peripheral blood was collected along with lesional scalp punch biopsies. After PBMCs were isolated by density centrifugation and stained for CD3, CD4 and CD8, a FACSAria was used to sort CD4+ and CD8+ T cells. This clone is a singleton in its sample. Its binding antigen is unknown. Per-nucleotide qualities are absent, and no much larger clonotype sits a single base away. This clonotype originated in a human donor with alopecia areata. Sequenced here: CD4+ T cells sorted from blood, sampled at week 24, from a patient treated with tofacitinib. The receptor chain draws on TRBV28 and TRBJ2-4; the D match is possibly TRBD1 or TRBD2, with 5 bases aligned in each. The sequenced DNA: TGTGCCAGCAGTTTAATTACGGGGCAGCTAGCCAAAAACATTCAGTACTTC. It is translated as CASSLITGQLAKNIQYF.